This is a list of T cell receptor beta chains from one sample in a study of beta chain features in type 1 diabetes. TCRdb's table, derived via immunoSEQ multiplex PCR, lists solely in-frame clones and lacks some. The repertoire holds roughly 730,000 clones, with about an eighth as singletons. Sequencing was carried out using naive CD4+ T cells from blood. The receptors derive from a man aged 18 to 30 with type 1 diabetes. The CDR3 runs from the conserved cysteine through the conserved F or W. A D gene is named only where the DNA matches it firmly. The listing skips clone size in some rows; elsewhere it reads once, few, many or a size class.

J gene | clone size | V gene | D gene | CDR3 length | CDR3 protein | CDR3 DNA
TRBJ1-6 | few | TRBV5-1 | TRBD1 | 15 | CASSPGTGDNSPLHF | TGCGCCAGCAGCCCCGGGACAGGGGATAATTCACCCCTCCACTTT
TRBJ1-1 | - | TRBV7-9 | - | 12 | CASSPGGENAFF | TGTGCCAGCAGCCCCGGGGGGGAGAACGCTTTCTTT
TRBJ1-5 | - | TRBV27 | - | 14 | CASSLLGQNQPQHF | TGTGCCAGCAGTTTACTCGGACAAAATCAGCCCCAGCATTTT
TRBJ2-1 | - | TRBV9 | TRBD2 | 17 | CASSVATSGGSYNEQFF | TGTGCCAGCAGCGTAGCAACTAGCGGGGGGTCCTACAATGAGCAGTTCTTC
TRBJ1-1 | - | TRBV6-5 | - | 14 | CASSATTPAGEAFF | TGTGCCAGCAGCGCGACAACCCCGGCGGGAGAAGCTTTCTTT
TRBJ1-2 | - | TRBV19 | TRBD1 | 18 | CASSIGPGQGKDHYGYTF | TGTGCCAGTAGTATCGGCCCTGGACAGGGGAAAGACCACTATGGCTACACCTTC
TRBJ1-2 | few | TRBV16 | TRBD1 | 17 | CASSQSNRGTEGYGYTF | TGTGCCAGCAGCCAATCGAACAGGGGGACCGAGGGCTATGGCTACACCTTC
TRBJ2-5 | - | TRBV6-1 | - | 12 | CASSAREETQYF | TGTGCCAGCAGTGCGAGGGAAGAGACCCAGTACTTC
TRBJ1-4 | few | TRBV18 | - | 14 | CASSPPGPDEKLFF | TGTGCCAGCTCACCACCCGGGCCGGACGAAAAACTGTTTTTT
TRBJ2-1 | - | TRBV10-3 | TRBD2 | 16 | CASSKLAGSSYNEQFF | TGTGCCAGCAGTAAGCTAGCGGGGAGCTCCTACAATGAGCAGTTCTTC
TRBJ2-4 | few | TRBV7-9 | - | 14 | CASSPRQLGDIQYF | TGTGCCAGCAGCCCGAGACAGTTGGGGGACATTCAGTACTTC
TRBJ2-3 | few | TRBV10-3 | TRBD1 | 14 | CASGQGASTDTQYF | TGTGCCAGCGGACAGGGGGCTTCAACAGATACGCAGTATTTT
TRBJ2-7 | few | TRBV2 | - | 14 | CALGMGVRSYEQYF | TGTGCCCTGGGGATGGGGGTACGCTCCTACGAGCAGTACTTC
TRBJ2-1 | - | TRBV4-1 | - | 18 | CASSQGSLGARIQNEQFF | TGCGCCAGCAGCCAAGGGAGCTTAGGGGCCCGGATTCAAAATGAGCAGTTCTTC
TRBJ1-2 | once | TRBV30 | TRBD1 | 16 | CAWAVARGLPNYGYTF | TGTGCCTGGGCGGTTGCCAGGGGGCTCCCTAACTATGGCTACACCTTC
TRBJ2-1 | few | TRBV28 | - | 15 | CASSSTTAPGDEQFF | TGTGCCAGCAGTTCGACCACAGCGCCCGGCGATGAGCAGTTCTTC
TRBJ1-2 | - | TRBV30 | - | 12 | CAWRGANYGYTF | TGTGCCTGGAGAGGAGCTAACTATGGCTACACCTTC
TRBJ1-5 | few | TRBV2 | - | 14 | CASSIGQLYQPQHF | TGTGCCAGCAGTATAGGACAGCTATATCAGCCCCAGCATTTT
TRBJ1-2 | - | TRBV18 | - | 13 | CASSPLNRVGYTF | TGTGCCAGCTCACCTCTTAACAGGGTCGGCTACACCTTC
TRBJ2-1 | - | TRBV5-1 | - | 13 | CASSGRDYNEQFF | TGCGCCAGCAGCGGCCGGGATTACAATGAGCAGTTCTTC
TRBJ1-1 | - | TRBV7-3 | - | 14 | CASSLSPTNTEAFF | TGTGCCAGCAGCTTAAGCCCTACAAACACTGAAGCTTTCTTT
TRBJ1-2 | few | TRBV5-4 | - | 14 | CASSFQGTAGGYTF | TGTGCCAGCAGCTTTCAGGGGACGGCGGGAGGCTACACCTTC
TRBJ2-2 | - | TRBV28 | TRBD1 | 15 | CASRPGGAETGELFF | TGTGCCAGCAGGCCAGGGGGCGCTGAAACCGGGGAGCTGTTTTTT
TRBJ1-4 | few | TRBV2 | - | 16 | CASRKGRAATNEKLFF | TGTGCCAGCAGAAAGGGACGGGCCGCAACTAATGAAAAACTGTTTTTT
TRBJ2-1 | - | TRBV18 | TRBD2 | 16 | CASSPPAGGPVGEQFF | TGTGCCAGCTCACCACCAGCGGGGGGGCCGGTAGGTGAGCAGTTCTTC
TRBJ2-7 | once | TRBV9 | TRBD1 | 14 | CASSQGQGPYEQYF | TGTGCCAGCAGCCAAGGACAGGGGCCCTACGAGCAGTACTTC
TRBJ1-1 | - | TRBV7-9 | - | 15 | CASIPTGRANTEAFF | TGTGCCAGCATCCCTACAGGGAGGGCGAACACTGAAGCTTTCTTT
TRBJ2-3 | few | TRBV30 | - | 15 | CAWAGASDLTDTQYF | TGTGCCTGGGCGGGGGCCTCGGATCTCACAGATACGCAGTATTTT
TRBJ1-5 | - | TRBV29-1 | - | 13 | CSVTGGWDQPQHF | TGCAGCGTCACGGGGGGGTGGGATCAGCCCCAGCATTTT
TRBJ1-1 | - | TRBV7-9 | - | 13 | CASSLVQNTEAFF | TGTGCCAGCAGCTTAGTACAGAACACTGAAGCTTTCTTT
TRBJ2-5 | - | TRBV6-1 | - | 15 | CASSEDFDSGETQYF | TGTGCCAGCAGTGAAGATTTCGATTCGGGGGAGACCCAGTACTTC
TRBJ2-5 | - | TRBV27 | - | 13 | CASSTRTQETQYF | TGTGCCAGCAGTACTCGGACTCAAGAGACCCAGTACTTC
TRBJ2-7 | - | TRBV4-1 | TRBD2 | 16 | CASSQESGGLTYEQYF | TGCGCCAGCAGCCAAGAGAGCGGGGGGCTTACCTACGAGCAGTACTTC
TRBJ2-7 | - | TRBV7-7 | - | 14 | CASSANQESYEQYF | TGTGCTAGCAGCGCAAACCAGGAGTCCTACGAGCAGTACTTC
TRBJ1-2 | - | TRBV7-8 | TRBD1 | 14 | CASSSPTRGRGYTF | TGTGCCAGCAGCTCACCGACCAGGGGGAGAGGCTACACCTTC